This T cell receptor beta chain was sequenced in a study of regulatory T cells in long-lasting Graves disease. The sample's time point: newly diagnosed GD, antithyroid drugs for less than 3 months. The authors made the TCR library using RNA they extracted from PBMCs. CDR3 size: 14 residues. Germline V gene lookup returns CDR1 GTSNPN and CDR2 SVGIG (reference sequence). Trimming shortened V by 3 bases and J by 2 bases, and 10 bases separated the two germline ends. Building of the TCR beta libraries involved iRepertoire HTBI primers and Arm-PCR of CDR3 regions. TCRdb reanalysed the multiplex PCR reads using MiXCR and keeps one entry per CDR3 protein. The sample has around 250,000 distinct CDR3 sequences, 20% seen once.

The source of this sequence is a female donor with Graves disease. The chain couples TRBV30 to TRBJ2-2; no clear D. Sequences were derived from peripheral blood mononuclear cells (PBMCs), sampled at new diagnosis, from a patient treated with antithyroid drugs. Here the CDR3 DNA reads TGTGCCTGGAGCCCCGGAATAAACACCGGGGAGCTGTTTTTT. Translation: CAWSPGINTGELFF.